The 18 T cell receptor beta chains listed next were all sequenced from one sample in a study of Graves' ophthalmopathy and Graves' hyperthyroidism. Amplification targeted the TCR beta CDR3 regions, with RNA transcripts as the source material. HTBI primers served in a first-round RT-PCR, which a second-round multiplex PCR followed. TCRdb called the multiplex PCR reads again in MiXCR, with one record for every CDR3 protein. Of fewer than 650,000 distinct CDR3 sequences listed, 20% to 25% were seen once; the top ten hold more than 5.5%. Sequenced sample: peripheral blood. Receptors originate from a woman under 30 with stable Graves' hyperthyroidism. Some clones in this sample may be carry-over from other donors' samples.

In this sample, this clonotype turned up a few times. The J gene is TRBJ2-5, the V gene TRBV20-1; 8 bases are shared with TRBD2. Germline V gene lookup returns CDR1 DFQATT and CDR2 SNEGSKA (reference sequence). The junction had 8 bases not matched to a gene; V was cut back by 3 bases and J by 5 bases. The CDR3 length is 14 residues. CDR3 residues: CSARTGRGHETQYF. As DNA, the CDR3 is TGCAGTGCTAGGACCGGGAGGGGCCATGAGACCCAGTACTTC.

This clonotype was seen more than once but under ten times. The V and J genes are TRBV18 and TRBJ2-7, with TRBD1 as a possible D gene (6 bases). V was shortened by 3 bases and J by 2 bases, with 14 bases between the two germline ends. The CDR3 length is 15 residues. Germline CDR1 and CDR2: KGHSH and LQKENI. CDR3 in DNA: TGTGCCAGCTCACCCATGGGGGCAGACCCCTACGAGCAGTACTTC. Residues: CASSPMGADPYEQYF. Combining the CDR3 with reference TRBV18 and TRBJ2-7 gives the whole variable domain NAGVMQNPRHLVRRRGQEARLRCSPMKGHSHVYWYRQLPEEGLKFMVYLQKENIIDESGMPKERFSAEFPKEGPSILRIQQVVRGDSAAYFCASSPMGADPYEQYFGPGTRLTVT.

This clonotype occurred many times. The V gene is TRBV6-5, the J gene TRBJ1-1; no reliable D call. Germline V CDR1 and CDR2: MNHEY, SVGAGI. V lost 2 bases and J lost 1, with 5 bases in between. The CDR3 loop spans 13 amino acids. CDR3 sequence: CASSYGGNTEAFF. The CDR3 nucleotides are TGTGCCAGCAGTTACGGAGGGAACACTGAAGCTTTCTTT.

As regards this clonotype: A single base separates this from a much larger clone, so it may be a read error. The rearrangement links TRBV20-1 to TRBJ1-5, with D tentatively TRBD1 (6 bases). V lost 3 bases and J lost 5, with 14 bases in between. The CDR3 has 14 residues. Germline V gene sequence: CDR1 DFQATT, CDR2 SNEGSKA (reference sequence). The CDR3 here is CSARDSGWDQPQHF. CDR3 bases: TGCAGTGCTAGGGACAGCGGATGGGATCAGCCCCAGCATTTT.

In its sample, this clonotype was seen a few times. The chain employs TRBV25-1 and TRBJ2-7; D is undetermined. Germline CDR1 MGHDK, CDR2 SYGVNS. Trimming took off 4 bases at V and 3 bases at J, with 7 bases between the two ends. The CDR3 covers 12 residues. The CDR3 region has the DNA TGTGCCAGCAGTGTTGGGATCTACGAGCAGTACTTC. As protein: CASSVGIYEQYF.

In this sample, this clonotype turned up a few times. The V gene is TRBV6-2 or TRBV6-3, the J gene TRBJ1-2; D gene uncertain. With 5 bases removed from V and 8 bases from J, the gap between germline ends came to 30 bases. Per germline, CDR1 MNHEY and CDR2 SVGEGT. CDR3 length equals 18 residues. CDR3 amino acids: CASSPGQSLLFFMVGYTF. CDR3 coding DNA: TGTGCCAGCAGTCCTGGCCAGAGTCTACTATTCTTTATGGTGGGCTACACCTTC.

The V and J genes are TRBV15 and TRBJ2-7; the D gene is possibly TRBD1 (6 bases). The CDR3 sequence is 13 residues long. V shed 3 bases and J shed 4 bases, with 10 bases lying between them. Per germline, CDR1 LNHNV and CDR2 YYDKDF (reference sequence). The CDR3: CATSRDSLYEQYF. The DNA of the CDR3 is TGTGCCACCAGCAGGGACAGTCTATACGAGCAGTACTTC.

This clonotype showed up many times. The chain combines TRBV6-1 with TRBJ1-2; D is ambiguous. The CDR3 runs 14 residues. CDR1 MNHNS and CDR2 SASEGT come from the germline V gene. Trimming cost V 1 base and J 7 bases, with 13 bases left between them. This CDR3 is CASSEGPWEGGYTF. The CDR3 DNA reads TGTGCCAGCAGTGAAGGCCCCTGGGAGGGTGGCTACACCTTC.

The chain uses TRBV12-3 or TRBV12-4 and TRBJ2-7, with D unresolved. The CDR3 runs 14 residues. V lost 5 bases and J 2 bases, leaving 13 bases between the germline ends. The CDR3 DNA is TGTGCCAGCAGTGACGGGTTAATGGCCTACGAGCAGTACTTC. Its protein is CASSDGLMAYEQYF.

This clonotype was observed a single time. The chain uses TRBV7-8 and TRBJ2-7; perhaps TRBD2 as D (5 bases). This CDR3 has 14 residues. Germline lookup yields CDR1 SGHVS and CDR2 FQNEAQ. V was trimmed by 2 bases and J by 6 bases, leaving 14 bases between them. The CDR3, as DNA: TGTGCCAGCAGCTTAAAACCTCTTGGAGGCGAGCAGTACTTC. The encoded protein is CASSLKPLGGEQYF.

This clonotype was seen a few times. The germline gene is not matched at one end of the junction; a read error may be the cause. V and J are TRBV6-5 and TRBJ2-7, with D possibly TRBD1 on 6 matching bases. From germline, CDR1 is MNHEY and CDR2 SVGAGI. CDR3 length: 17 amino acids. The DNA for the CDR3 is TGTGCCAGCAGCTACTCGCCAGGGGTATCTATTCCCTACGAGCAGTACTTC. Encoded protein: CASSYSPGVSIPYEQYF.

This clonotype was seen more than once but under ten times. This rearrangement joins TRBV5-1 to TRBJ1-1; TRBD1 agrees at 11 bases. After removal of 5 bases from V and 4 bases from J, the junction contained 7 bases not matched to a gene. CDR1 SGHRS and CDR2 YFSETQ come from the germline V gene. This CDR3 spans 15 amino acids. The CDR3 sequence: CASSLLGTGGTEAFF. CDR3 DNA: TGCGCCAGCAGTTTACTCGGGACAGGGGGCACTGAAGCTTTCTTT.

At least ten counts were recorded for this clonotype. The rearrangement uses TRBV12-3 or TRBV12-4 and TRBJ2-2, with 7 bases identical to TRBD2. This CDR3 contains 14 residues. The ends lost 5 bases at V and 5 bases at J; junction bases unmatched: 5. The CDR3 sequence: CASSDTLATGELFF. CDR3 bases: TGTGCCAGCAGTGACACACTAGCGACCGGGGAGCTGTTTTTT.

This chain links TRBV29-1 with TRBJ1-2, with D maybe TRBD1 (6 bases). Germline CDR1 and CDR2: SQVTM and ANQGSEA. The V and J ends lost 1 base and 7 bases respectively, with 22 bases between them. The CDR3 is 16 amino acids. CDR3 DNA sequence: TGCAGCGTTGAAGGGTCTAGGGGGGCGCGGAAGAGTGGCTACACCTTC. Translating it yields CSVEGSRGARKSGYTF.

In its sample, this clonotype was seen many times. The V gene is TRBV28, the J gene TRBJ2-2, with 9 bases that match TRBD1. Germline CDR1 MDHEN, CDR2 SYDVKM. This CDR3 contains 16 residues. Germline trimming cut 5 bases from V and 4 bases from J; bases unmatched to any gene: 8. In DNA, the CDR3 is TGTGCCAGCAGTGCCGCCGGGACAGGGCTCACCGGGGAGCTGTTTTTT. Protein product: CASSAAGTGLTGELFF.

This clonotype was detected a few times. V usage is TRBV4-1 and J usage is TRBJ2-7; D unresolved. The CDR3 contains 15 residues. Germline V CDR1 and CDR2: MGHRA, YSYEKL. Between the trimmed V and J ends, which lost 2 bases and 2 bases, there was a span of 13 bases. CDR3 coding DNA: TGCGCCAGCAGCCAATCCGCGAGTTCTGCCTACGAGCAGTACTTC. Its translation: CASSQSASSAYEQYF.

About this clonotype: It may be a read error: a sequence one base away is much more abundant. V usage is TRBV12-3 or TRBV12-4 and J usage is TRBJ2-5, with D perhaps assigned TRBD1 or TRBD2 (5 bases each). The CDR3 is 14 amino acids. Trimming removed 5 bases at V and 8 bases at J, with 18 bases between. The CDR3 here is CASSPLWGSDTQYF. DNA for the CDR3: TGTGCCAGCAGTCCCCTTTGGGGGTCGGATACCCAGTACTTC.

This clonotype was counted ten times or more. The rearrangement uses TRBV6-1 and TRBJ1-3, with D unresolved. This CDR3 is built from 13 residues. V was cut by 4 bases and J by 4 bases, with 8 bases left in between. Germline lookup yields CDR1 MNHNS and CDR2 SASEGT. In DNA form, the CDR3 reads TGTGCCAGCAGTGCTGTATCCGGAAACACCATATATTTT. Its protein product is CASSAVSGNTIYF.